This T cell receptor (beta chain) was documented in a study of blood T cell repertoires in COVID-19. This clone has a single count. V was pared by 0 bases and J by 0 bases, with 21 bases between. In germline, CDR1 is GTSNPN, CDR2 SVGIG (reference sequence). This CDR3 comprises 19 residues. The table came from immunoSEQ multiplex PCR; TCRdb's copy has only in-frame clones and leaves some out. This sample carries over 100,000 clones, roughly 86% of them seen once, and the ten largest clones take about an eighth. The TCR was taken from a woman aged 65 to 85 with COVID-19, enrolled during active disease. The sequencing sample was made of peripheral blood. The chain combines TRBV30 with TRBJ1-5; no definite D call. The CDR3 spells CAWSVQRTMRAYSNQPQHF. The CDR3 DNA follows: TGTGCCTGGAGTGTACAACGGACGATGCGGGCCTATAGCAATCAGCCCCAGCATTTT.